What follows describes a single T cell receptor beta chain. Its antigen is not identified. The sample belongs to a study of circulating and synovial CD4+ cells in juvenile arthritis. The protocol was immunoSEQ multiplex PCR, while the TCRdb copy is restricted to in-frame clones and leaves out a portion. The table lists 30,000 to 40,000 clones, around 95% of them singletons. Trimming cost V 3 bases and J 4 bases, with 10 bases left between them. This CDR3 has 14 amino acids. In germline, CDR1 is SGHVS, CDR2 FQNEAQ. Overall study findings and caveats: These blood cells shared more CDR3 sequences with synovium than bulk blood.

This clonotype was obtained from a human donor with juvenile idiopathic arthritis. The chain links TRBV7-8 to TRBJ1-5; maybe TRBD1 (5 bases). The specimen sequenced was CD4+ T cells from blood. The CDR3 sequence is CASSLTVINQPQHF. The CDR3 DNA reads TGTGCCAGCAGCTTGACAGTGATAAATCAGCCCCAGCATTTT.